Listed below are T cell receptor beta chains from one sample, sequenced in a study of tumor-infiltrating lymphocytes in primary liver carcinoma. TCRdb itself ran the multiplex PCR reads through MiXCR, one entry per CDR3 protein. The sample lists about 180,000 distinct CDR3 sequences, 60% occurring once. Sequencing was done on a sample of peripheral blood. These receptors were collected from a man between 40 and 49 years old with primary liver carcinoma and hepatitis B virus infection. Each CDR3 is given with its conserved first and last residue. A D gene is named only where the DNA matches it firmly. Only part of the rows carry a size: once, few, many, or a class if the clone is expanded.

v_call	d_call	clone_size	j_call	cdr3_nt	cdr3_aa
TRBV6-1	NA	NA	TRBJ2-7	TGTGCCAGCAGTGATCCCCCTCGAGCCTACGAGCAGTACTTC	CASSDPPRAYEQYF
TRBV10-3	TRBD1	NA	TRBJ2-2	TGTGCCGTAAGAGAGACAGGGGAAGACATCGGGGAGCTGTTTTTT	CAVRETGEDIGELFF
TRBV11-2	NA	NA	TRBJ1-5	TGTCCCAGCAGCTTAGATCGAGCGGGAGGGCCGTTAGTTACGCAGCATTTT	CPSSLDRAGGPLVTQHF
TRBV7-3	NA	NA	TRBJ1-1	TGTGCCAGCAGTTCCCACCAAGGGTCCGGCGCTTTCTTT	CASSSHQGSGAFF
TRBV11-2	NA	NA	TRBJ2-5	TGTGCCAGCACCACTATCGGGAGCTGGTACCAAGAGACCCAGTACTTC	CASTTIGSWYQETQYF
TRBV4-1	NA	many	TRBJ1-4	TGCGCCAGCAGCCAAGATCAGGCGAGGGGAAACGAAAAACTGTTTTTT	CASSQDQARGNEKLFF
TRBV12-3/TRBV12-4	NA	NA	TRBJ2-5	TGTGCCAGCAGTTTGGAGGTAGAGACCCAGTACTTC	CASSLEVETQYF
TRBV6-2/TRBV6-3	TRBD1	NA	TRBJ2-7	TGTGCCAGCATGTCTCCCACCGGGACAGGCTCCTACGAGCAGTACTTC	CASMSPTGTGSYEQYF
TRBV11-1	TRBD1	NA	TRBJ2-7	TGTGCCAGCACCCCCAGGGGACAGATACACTACGAGCAGTACTTC	CASTPRGQIHYEQYF
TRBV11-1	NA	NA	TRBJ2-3	TGTGCCAGCAACGGAGGGGGGACAGATACGCAGTACTTT	CASNGGGTDTQYF
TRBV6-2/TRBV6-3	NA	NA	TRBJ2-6	TGTGACAGCAGTTATGGGACATCTGGGGCCAACGTCCTGACTTTC	CDSSYGTSGANVLTF
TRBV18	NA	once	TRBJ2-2	TGTGCCAGCTCACCCGCCGCTCCCCCGAACACCGGGGAGCTGTTTTTT	CASSPAAPPNTGELFF
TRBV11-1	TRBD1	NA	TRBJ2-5	TGTGTTAGCAGTCAGGGACAGAAAGAGACCCAGTATTTC	CVSSQGQKETQYF
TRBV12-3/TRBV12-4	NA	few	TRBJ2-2	TGTGCCAGCAGTTTGCTCGGGACACTGGGCACCGGGGAGCTGTTTTTT	CASSLLGTLGTGELFF
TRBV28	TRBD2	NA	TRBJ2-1	TGTGCCAGCAGTATTAGCGGGCCTTACAATGAGCAGTTCTTC	CASSISGPYNEQFF
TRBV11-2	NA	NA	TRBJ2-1	TGTGCCAGCAGCTTATGGACTGGCGGTAACTATGAGCAGTTCTTC	CASSLWTGGNYEQFF
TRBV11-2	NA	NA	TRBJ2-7	TGTGCCAGCCGCTTAGGGGGGGAGCAGTATTTC	CASRLGGEQYF
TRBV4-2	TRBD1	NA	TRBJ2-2	TGTACCAGCAGCCCCCGGACAGGTAACACCGGGGAGCTGTTTTTT	CTSSPRTGNTGELFF
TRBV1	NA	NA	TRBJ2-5	TGCACCAGCAGCCAGGAAGGGACTAGCGGGGTCCAAGAGACCCAGTACTTC	CTSSQEGTSGVQETQYF
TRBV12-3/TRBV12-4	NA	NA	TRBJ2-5	TGTGCCAGCAGTTTAGGGCAGAAAGAGACCCAGTACTTC	CASSLGQKETQYF
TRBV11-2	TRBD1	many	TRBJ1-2	TGTGCCAGCACCCGCTCCGGGACAGCCAAGCCTGGCTACACCTTC	CASTRSGTAKPGYTF
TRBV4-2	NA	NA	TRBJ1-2	TGTACCAGCAGCCAAGTAGGCGACGCCGCCAACTATGGCTACACCTTC	CTSSQVGDAANYGYTF
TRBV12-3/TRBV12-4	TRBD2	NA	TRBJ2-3	TGTGCCAGCAGGGCGCGCGCGGGGGTGGCAGATACGCAGTATTTT	CASRARAGVADTQYF